This T cell receptor (beta chain) was documented in a study of blood T cell repertoires in COVID-19 (TCRdb year 2020). With respect to the entire study: Samples covering the acute and convalescent phases of COVID-19 were provided by collaborators in the United States, Italy and Spain. The material from the prospective study consisted of cDNA or gDNA derived from T cells, B-cell-depleted T cells, or PBMCs. Deeply sampled blood TCRbeta repertoires from subjects exposed to, actively infected with, or recovered from COVID-19 were included in the dataset. The repertoires were made available in a free public database intended to serve as a resource for research on the immune response to SARS-CoV-2. Samples came from the ongoing ImmuneRACE study (first 160 participants) plus 1,254 subjects from 6 global collaborators. Nearly every sample came with metadata listing a de-identified subject ID, COVID-19 status, age in years and sex. Where available, HLA class I and class II types were taken from metadata supplied by the sample provider and were not determined by assay-based typing. The paper as a whole reports these results and caveats: The amount of clinical and demographic metadata varied by source and participant and was provided uncurated.

Trimming takes 6 bases from V and 3 bases from J, and the germline ends sit 5 bases apart. Per the germline V gene, SNHLY is the CDR1 and FYNNEI is the CDR2. Measured from the cysteine to the phenylalanine, the CDR3 is 11 residues long. Only CDR3 DNA remains: 33 bases, in frame from the first base. Samples from volunteer blood donors who had recovered from COVID-19 were contributed by a second Seattle source. The collaborating institutions used their own protocols to collect whole blood in K2EDTA tubes. For TCRbeta analysis, collaborators shipped samples in one of three forms: frozen whole blood, isolated PBMCs, or DNA extracted from either of those sample types. TCRbeta CDR3 regions were amplified from genomic DNA using the immunoSEQ Assay, a bias-controlled multiplex PCR. Per the original workflow: The number of nucleated cells in each sample was estimated by amplification of reference gene primers within the assay. Sequence reads were collapsed and filtered to measure the absolute abundance of every unique TCRbeta CDR3 rearrangement. For each sample, productive Simpson clonality was calculated as the square root of Simpson's diversity index over productive rearrangements. The table comes from immuneACCESS by way of TCRdb, which keeps in-frame sequences with V and J called. Part of the clones is missing from these tables; in studies checked, under half for an unresolved V gene and the rest for unknown reasons. V and J calls plus clone size are reproduced from that table; the DNA served to infer D and trimming. This sample holds a few hundred thousand clones; about nine tenths were observed only once. The ten biggest clones cover about 2.2% of the sample.

The count of this clone is one. No cognate antigen has been identified for it. No much larger clone is present one base from it, and per-base qualities are unavailable. The clonotype originates from a woman between 45 and 65 years old who had recovered from COVID-19. The chain employs TRBV2 and TRBJ2-5; no confident D gene assignment can be made. Sequencing was performed on peripheral blood. The DNA sequence is given as TGTGCCAGCAGACCTAAAGAGACCCAGTACTTC. Its amino acids are CASRPKETQYF.